This T cell receptor (beta chain) came from a study of blood T cell repertoires in COVID-19. Overall study context: The analysed material was cDNA or gDNA that came from T cells, B-cell-depleted T cells, or PBMCs.

In the source study's methods: Counts of nucleated cells, estimated from reference gene primer amplification, were obtained. Here immunoSEQ multiplex PCR was the method, and the copy in TCRdb shows in-frame clones only, minus some. V and J calls and clone size come straight from that table; D and trimming were deduced from the DNA. In the table there are some 50,000 clones, about three quarters of which are singletons. Per germline, CDR1 MDHEN and CDR2 SYDVKM. V lost 6 bases, J lost 3 bases, and 12 bases stayed unmatched. The CDR3 runs to 16 residues. The sequence was collected from a human donor with active or convalescent COVID-19. The donor label of this sample is uncertain. The chain uses TRBV28 and TRBJ2-3; 7 nucleotides agree with TRBD1. What was sequenced was peripheral blood. The CDR3 region is CASRRTGVSETDTQYF. CDR3 coding DNA: TGTGCCAGCAGACGCACAGGGGTCAGCGAAACAGATACGCAGTATTTT. Based on the CDR3 plus reference TRBV28 and TRBJ2-3, the full variable domain is DVKVTQSSRYLVKRTGEKVFLECVQDMDHENMFWYRQDPGLGLRLIYFSYDVKMKEKGDIPEGYSVSREKKERFSLILESASTNQTSMYLCASRRTGVSETDTQYFGPGTRLTVL.